This entry is about one T cell receptor (beta chain). The source of the sample is a study of control samples from healthy donors and cancer patients. Sequenced by immunoSEQ multiplex PCR; TCRdb stores in-frame clones only, minus some. The top ten clones hold 12% of a sample with 150,000 or so clones, roughly 90% of them seen once. The sequencing input was blood. The TCR was taken from a man aged 25-45 years in good health.

CDR3: CASSPQELYGYTF. The CDR3 nucleotides read TGTGCCAGCAGCCCCCAAGAGCTCTATGGCTACACCTTC. V is TRBV6-5 and J is TRBJ1-2, with D hard to call. The V gene's germline CDR1 is MNHEY and CDR2 SVGAGI. The CDR3 is 13 amino acids. V was shortened by 6 bases and J by 4 bases, with 12 bases between the two germline ends.